This T cell receptor beta chain was observed in a study of blood T cells in healthy people across ages. Next came a second PCR, run for about 7 to 12 cycles, which used a sample-barcoded 5' primer along with a J-beta primer mix. TCRdb recomputed calls from the 5' RACE reads with MiXCR, one row per CDR3 protein. Of around 900,000 distinct CDR3 sequences in the sample, 29% were seen once. Ten or more counts support this clonotype. V lost 5 bases to trimming and J lost 8 bases; unmatched junction nucleotides: 15. The CDR3 loop spans 17 amino acids. Per the germline V gene, CDR1 is SGHTA and CDR2 is FQGNSA.

Sample: blood. The sequence was obtained from a woman of 80 years or more in good health. The V gene is TRBV7-2, the J gene TRBJ2-1; 10 bases fit TRBD2. The CDR3 DNA is TGTGCCAGCAGCCCGGCGCGAGAGCGGGGGGGCCGCTATGAGCAGTTCTTC. Translation: CASSPARERGGRYEQFF. Based on the CDR3 plus reference TRBV7-2 and TRBJ2-1, the full variable domain is GAGVSQSPSNKVTEKGKDVELRCDPISGHTALYWYRQSLGQGLEFLIYFQGNSAPDKSGLPSDRFSAERTGGSVSTLTIQRTQQEDSAVYLCASSPARERGGRYEQFFGPGTRLTVL.